A selection of T cell receptor beta chains follows, all from one sample in a study of cytomegalovirus exposure and HLA in healthy donors. Profiled with immunoSEQ multiplex PCR; TCRdb holds only in-frame clones, not every one. The sample has around 80,000 clones; around 81% are singletons. The sequenced sample consisted of PBMCs. Source of these receptors: a man between 40 and 49 years old in good health and CMV-seronegative. Each CDR3 is given with its conserved first and last residue. Fields, in order: V gene, clone size, J gene, D gene, CDR3 protein, CDR3 DNA. The D gene is left open where the match is weak. Part of the rows lack a size; the others show once, few, many or a class for expanded clones.

TRBV7-8	-	TRBJ1-1	-	CASSRNGGIATEAFF	TGTGCCAGCAGCCGGAATGGAGGGATCGCCACTGAAGCTTTCTTT
TRBV28	-	TRBJ2-3	TRBD1	CATSPQGVEGTQYF	TGTGCCACATCACCCCAGGGGGTCGAAGGTACGCAGTATTTT
TRBV28	-	TRBJ1-5	-	CASSSPPGDQPQHF	TGTGCCAGCAGTTCCCCCCCCGGGGATCAGCCCCAGCATTTT
TRBV4-1	-	TRBJ1-1	-	CASSQDDRTEAFF	TGCGCCAGCAGCCAAGACGACAGAACTGAAGCTTTCTTT
TRBV4-1	-	TRBJ2-1	TRBD1	CASSQHSGQGIEQFF	TGCGCCAGCAGCCAACACTCGGGACAGGGCATTGAGCAGTTCTTC
TRBV5-1	-	TRBJ2-7	TRBD1	CASSTDRGRTYEQYF	TGCGCCAGCAGTACTGACAGGGGCCGAACCTACGAGCAGTACTTC
TRBV4-1	-	TRBJ2-3	-	CASGQGARGTDTQYF	TGCGCCAGCGGCCAAGGAGCGCGCGGCACAGATACGCAGTATTTT
TRBV5-5	-	TRBJ2-7	TRBD1	CASSGTGDSYEQYF	TGTGCCAGTTCCGGGACAGGGGATTCCTACGAGCAGTACTTC
TRBV27	-	TRBJ1-5	-	CASSFQTGYVIFKTSQPQHF	TGTGCCAGCAGTTTTCAAACAGGGTACGTTATTTTCAAAACTTCCCAGCCCCAGCATTTT
TRBV7-3	-	TRBJ1-4	-	CASSRTGTANEKLFF	TGTGCCAGCAGCAGAACAGGCACGGCTAATGAAAAACTGTTTTTT
TRBV9	few	TRBJ2-3	TRBD2	CASSAGLARDTQYF	TGTGCCAGCAGCGCCGGACTAGCGAGAGATACGCAGTATTTT
TRBV29-1	-	TRBJ1-1	TRBD1	CSVRDSPMNTEAFF	TGCAGCGTGAGGGACAGTCCCATGAACACTGAAGCTTTCTTT
TRBV5-1	-	TRBJ2-3	-	CASSPGGVSTDTQYF	TGCGCCAGCAGCCCCGGGGGAGTAAGCACAGATACGCAGTATTTT
TRBV9	-	TRBJ2-3	TRBD2	CASSSIPGLAADTQYF	TGTGCCAGCAGCTCAATCCCGGGACTAGCGGCAGATACGCAGTATTTT
TRBV29-1	-	TRBJ1-4	TRBD1	CSVNQGAAGLFF	TGCAGCGTTAATCAGGGGGCGGCGGGACTGTTTTTT
TRBV9	-	TRBJ1-1	-	CASSVNWGVNTEAFF	TGTGCCAGCAGCGTGAATTGGGGCGTGAACACTGAAGCTTTCTTT
TRBV28	-	TRBJ2-5	-	CASSTNIEETQYF	TGTGCCAGCAGTACGAATATTGAGGAGACCCAGTACTTC
TRBV20-1	-	TRBJ2-1	-	CSARPLSEQFF	TGCAGTGCTAGGCCTTTGAGTGAGCAGTTCTTC
TRBV28	-	TRBJ2-5	-	CASSTLRQDGQETQYF	TGTGCCAGCTCCACCCTCCGACAGGACGGGCAAGAGACCCAGTACTTC
TRBV6-6	-	TRBJ1-1	TRBD1	CASSGPGQGAGTEAFF	TGTGCCAGCAGTGGCCCGGGACAGGGGGCGGGCACTGAAGCTTTCTTT
TRBV5-1	few	TRBJ2-1	-	CASSLASTSNEQFF	TGCGCCAGCAGCTTGGCCTCGACTAGCAATGAGCAGTTCTTC
TRBV14	-	TRBJ1-6	-	CASSSNYNSPLHF	TGTGCCAGCAGCTCTAATTATAATTCACCCCTCCACTTT
TRBV30	-	TRBJ1-5	-	CAWRRGTGGNNQPQHF	TGTGCCTGGAGACGGGGGACCGGCGGCAACAATCAGCCCCAGCATTTT
TRBV28	-	TRBJ2-4	TRBD1	CASSTPGTGKNIQYF	TGTGCCAGCAGTACCCCCGGGACAGGGAAAAACATTCAGTACTTC
TRBV9	once	TRBJ1-3	-	CASSASRDSAGNTIYF	TGTGCCAGCAGCGCTAGCCGGGACTCCGCTGGAAACACCATATATTTT
TRBV29-1	-	TRBJ1-5	-	CSVRQDLNQPQHF	TGCAGCGTGCGACAGGACCTCAATCAGCCCCAGCATTTT
TRBV2	-	TRBJ2-3	TRBD2	CASSKLAGTSTDTQYF	TGTGCCAGCAGCAAACTAGCGGGAACCAGCACAGATACGCAGTATTTT
TRBV11-2	-	TRBJ1-1	-	CASGSSVPGGTEAFF	TGTGCCAGCGGTTCGTCAGTTCCGGGGGGGACTGAAGCTTTCTTT